This T cell receptor beta chain was sequenced for a study of CD8+CD57+ T cells in acquired aplastic anemia. Overall study context: Sorted CD4+ and CD8+ cells yielded around 3.2 ug of DNA on average. Broader study findings: Common to patients and controls were about 31 CD8+ CDR3 sequences. A significant difference in CD8+ Simpson's diversity between patients and controls was not found.

Concerning this clonotype itself: Its specificity is not known.

CDR3 and TCR beta VDJ profiling relied on genomic DNA as the template. TCRdb fed the reads into MiXCR, producing one record per CDR3 protein. The sample lists 400,000 to 450,000 distinct CDR3 sequences, about two thirds occurring once. The sequenced sample consisted of sorted CD4+, CD8+, or CD8+CD57+ T cells (not recorded which) from PBMCs. The receptor was isolated from a human donor in good health, serving as a control.

CDR3: CASSHFGTEAFF. CDR3 DNA sequence: TGTGCCAGCAGCCATTTTGGGACTGAAGCTTTCTTT. The chain recombines TRBV4-2 with TRBJ1-1; D gene unclear. The CDR3 is 12 amino acids. Germline V lookup: CDR1 LGHNA, CDR2 YNFKEQ. The germline V and J ends were trimmed by 3 bases and 5 bases, with 7 bases remaining between them.